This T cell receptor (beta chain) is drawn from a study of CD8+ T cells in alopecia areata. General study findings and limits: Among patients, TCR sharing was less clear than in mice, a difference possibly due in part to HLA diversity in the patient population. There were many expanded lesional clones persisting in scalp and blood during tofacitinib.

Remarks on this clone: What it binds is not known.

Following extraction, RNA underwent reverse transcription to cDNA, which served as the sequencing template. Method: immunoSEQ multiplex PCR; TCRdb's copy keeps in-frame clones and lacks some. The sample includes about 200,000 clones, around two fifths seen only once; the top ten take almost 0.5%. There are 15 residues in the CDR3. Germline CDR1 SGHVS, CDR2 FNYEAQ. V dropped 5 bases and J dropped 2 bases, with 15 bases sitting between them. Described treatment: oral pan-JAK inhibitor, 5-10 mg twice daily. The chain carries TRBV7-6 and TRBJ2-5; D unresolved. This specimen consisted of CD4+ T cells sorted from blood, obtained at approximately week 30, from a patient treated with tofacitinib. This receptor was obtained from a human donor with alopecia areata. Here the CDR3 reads CASSRAGGSQETQYF. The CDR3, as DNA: TGTGCCAGCAGCCGCGCTGGCGGTTCACAAGAGACCCAGTACTTC.